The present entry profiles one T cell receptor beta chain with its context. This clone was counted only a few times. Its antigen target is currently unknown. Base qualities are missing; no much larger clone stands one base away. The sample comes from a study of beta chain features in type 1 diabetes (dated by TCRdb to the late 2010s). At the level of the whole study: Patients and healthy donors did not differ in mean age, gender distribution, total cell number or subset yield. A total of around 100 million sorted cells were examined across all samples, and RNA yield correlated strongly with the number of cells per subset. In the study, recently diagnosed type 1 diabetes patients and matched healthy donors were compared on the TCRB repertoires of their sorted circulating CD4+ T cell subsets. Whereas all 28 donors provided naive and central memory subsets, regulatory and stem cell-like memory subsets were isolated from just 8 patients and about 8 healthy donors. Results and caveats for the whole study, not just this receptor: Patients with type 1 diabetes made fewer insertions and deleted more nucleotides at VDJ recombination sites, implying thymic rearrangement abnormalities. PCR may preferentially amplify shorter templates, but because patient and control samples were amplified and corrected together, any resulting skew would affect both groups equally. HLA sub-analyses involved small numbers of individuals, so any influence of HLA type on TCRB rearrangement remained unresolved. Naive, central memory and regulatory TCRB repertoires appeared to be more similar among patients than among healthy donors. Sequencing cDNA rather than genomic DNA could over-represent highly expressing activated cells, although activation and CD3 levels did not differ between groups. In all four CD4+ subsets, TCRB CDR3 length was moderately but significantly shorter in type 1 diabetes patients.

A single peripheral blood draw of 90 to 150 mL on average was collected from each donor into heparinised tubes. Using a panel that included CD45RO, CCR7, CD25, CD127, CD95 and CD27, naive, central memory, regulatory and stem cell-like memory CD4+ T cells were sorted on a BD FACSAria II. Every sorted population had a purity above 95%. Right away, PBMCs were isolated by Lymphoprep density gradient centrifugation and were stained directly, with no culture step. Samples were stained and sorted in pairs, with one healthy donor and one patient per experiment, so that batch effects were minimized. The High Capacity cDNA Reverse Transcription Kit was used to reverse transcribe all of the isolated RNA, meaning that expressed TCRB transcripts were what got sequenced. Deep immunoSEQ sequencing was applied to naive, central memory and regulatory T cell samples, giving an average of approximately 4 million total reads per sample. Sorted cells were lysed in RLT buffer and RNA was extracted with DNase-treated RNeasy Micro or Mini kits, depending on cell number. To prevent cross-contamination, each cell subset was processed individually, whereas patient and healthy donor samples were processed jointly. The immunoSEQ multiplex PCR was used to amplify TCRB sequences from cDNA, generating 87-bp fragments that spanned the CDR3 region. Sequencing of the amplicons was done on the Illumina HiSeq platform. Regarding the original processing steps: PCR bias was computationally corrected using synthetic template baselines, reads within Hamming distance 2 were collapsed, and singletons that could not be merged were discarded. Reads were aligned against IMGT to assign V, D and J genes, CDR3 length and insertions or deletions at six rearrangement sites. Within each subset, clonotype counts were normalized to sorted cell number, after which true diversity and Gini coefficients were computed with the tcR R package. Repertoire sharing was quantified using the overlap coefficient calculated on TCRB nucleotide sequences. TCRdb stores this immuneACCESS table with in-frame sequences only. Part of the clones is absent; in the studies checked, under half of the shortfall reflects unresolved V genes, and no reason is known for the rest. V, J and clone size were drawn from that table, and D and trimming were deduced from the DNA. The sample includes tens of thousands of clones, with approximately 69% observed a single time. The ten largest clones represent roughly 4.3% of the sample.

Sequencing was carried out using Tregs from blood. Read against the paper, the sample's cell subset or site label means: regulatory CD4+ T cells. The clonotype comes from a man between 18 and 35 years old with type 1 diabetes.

The CDR3 has the sequence CASSLARGGMNTGELFF. The nucleotide sequence is given as TGTGCCAGCAGCTTGGCCCGTGGCGGGATGAACACCGGGGAGCTGTTTTTT. The chain employs TRBV5-4 and TRBJ2-2; the best D guess is TRBD2, with 6 bases matching. V is reduced by 0 bases and J by 1 base, leaving a spacing of 13 bases between them. Looking up the germline V gene (reference sequence) yields CDR1 SGHNT and CDR2 YYREEE. The CDR3 measures 17 amino acids from cysteine to phenylalanine. Here the CDR3 DNA is all that survives: 51 bases in frame from base 1.